The rows below give T cell receptor beta chains drawn from one sample of a study of vaccination and CD4 T cells after COVID-19. MiXCR, applied by TCRdb to the PCR reads, yields one record per CDR3 protein. This sample has 25,000 or so distinct CDR3 sequences, with roughly 68% found just once. Their target antigens are unknown. The material was CD4+ T cells from blood, cultured in vitro, obtained after SARS-CoV-2 vaccination. The receptors derive from a human donor who received a COVID-19 vaccine. CDR3s include the opening cysteine and the closing phenylalanine or tryptophan. A D gene is named only where the DNA matches it firmly. Not every row has a clone size; where given, it reads once, few, many or a size class.

V gene	D gene	clone size	J gene	CDR3 DNA	CDR3 protein
TRBV2	.	few	TRBJ2-7	TGTGCCAGCAGAACCCGGCCTATTTCCTACGAGCAGTACTTC	CASRTRPISYEQYF
TRBV7-9	.	once	TRBJ2-5	TGTGCCAGCAGCTCGGACAAAGAGACCCAGTACTTC	CASSSDKETQYF
TRBV19	.	.	TRBJ2-7	TGTGCCAGTAGTATAGCAGGGACAACGACCCCCTACGAGCAGTACTTC	CASSIAGTTTPYEQYF
TRBV12-3/TRBV12-4	.	.	TRBJ1-5	TGTGCCAGCAGGAGTGGGGGGGGTCAGCCCCAGCATTTT	CASRSGGGQPQHF
TRBV20-1	.	few	TRBJ1-1	TGCGGGTACTCGGGTCTGGGGACTGAAGCTTTCTTT	CGYSGLGTEAFF
TRBV12-3/TRBV12-4	TRBD1	.	TRBJ2-7	TGTGCCAGCAGTGAGGCCGGGACAGGGGCCTACGAGCAGTACTTC	CASSEAGTGAYEQYF
TRBV27	.	once	TRBJ2-7	TGTGCCAGCAGTTTGAGACAATCCTACGAGCAGTACTTC	CASSLRQSYEQYF
TRBV2	TRBD2	.	TRBJ2-3	TGTGCCAGCAGTGGAGGGTCTAGCGGGGGCATTACCACCACAGATACGCAGTATTTT	CASSGGSSGGITTTDTQYF
TRBV25-1	.	.	TRBJ2-1	TGTGCCAGCAGTGCCGGGCGACTAGTCCATGAGCAGTTCTTC	CASSAGRLVHEQFF
TRBV24-1	.	.	TRBJ1-1	TGTGCCACCAGTGATCACAGGTTCACTGAAGCTTTCTTT	CATSDHRFTEAFF
TRBV6-1	TRBD1	.	TRBJ2-7	TGTGCCAGCGGCTGGGGGACAGGCTACGAGCAGTACTTC	CASGWGTGYEQYF
TRBV20-1	.	few	TRBJ1-5	TGCAGTGCTACGATGCAGAGCCCCTTCAATCAGCCCCAGCATTTT	CSATMQSPFNQPQHF
TRBV7-3	TRBD2	.	TRBJ2-2	TGTGCCAGCAGCTTAAGGGCGGGAGTGCTCACCGGGGAGCTGTTTTTT	CASSLRAGVLTGELFF
TRBV20-1	.	.	TRBJ1-6	TGCAGTGCTAGAGATTCCGGGAAATCACCCCTCCACTTT	CSARDSGKSPLHF
TRBV5-1	.	.	TRBJ1-2	TGCGCCAGCAGCGCGGGGGGCAATGGCTACACCTTC	CASSAGGNGYTF
TRBV10-3	.	few	TRBJ1-5	TGTGCCATCAGTGAGTCTCGGGGGGGGACGGGCAATCAGCCCCAGCATTTT	CAISESRGGTGNQPQHF